The rows below give T cell receptor beta chains drawn from one sample of a study of T-cell reconstitution after alpha-beta-depleted transplantation in children. A single record per CDR3 protein comes from TCRdb applying MiXCR to the PCR reads. The sample carries 700,000 to 950,000 distinct CDR3 sequences, roughly 16% recorded once. The sequenced sample was PBMCs, mostly from graft donor cells, obtained 360 days after TCRalphabeta/CD19-depleted stem cell transplant. Receptor source: a male patient aged 5 to 17 who had a stem cell transplant for acute lymphoblastic leukemia, so the T cells may come from the graft donor. The CDR3 runs from the conserved cysteine through the conserved F or W. D genes are given only for firm matches. Size is stated for part of the rows, as once, few or many counts, or as a class when the clone is expanded.

>TRBV9|few|17|TRBJ2-1|TRBD2
TGTGCCAGCAGCGTAGAAGGGCTAGCGGGGATATACAATGAGCAGTTCTTC
CASSVEGLAGIYNEQFF
>TRBV20-1|few|15|TRBJ2-6|NA
TGCAGTGCTAACAGGGTCCTCTCTGGGGCCAACGTCCTGACTTTC
CSANRVLSGANVLTF
>TRBV10-3|few|12|TRBJ2-5|NA
TGTGCCATCAGTGAGGACGTGGAGACCCAGTACTTC
CAISEDVETQYF
>TRBV5-1|many|16|TRBJ2-1|TRBD2
TGCGCCAGCAGCTTGGGTAGCGGGAGTGTCAACAATGAGCAGTTCTTC
CASSLGSGSVNNEQFF
>TRBV2|NA|12|TRBJ2-7|NA
TGTGCCAGCAGAGAACAGGGTTGGAGTCTGTACTTC
CASREQGWSLYF
>TRBV19|few|15|TRBJ2-1|NA
TGTGCCAGTACGGACCGTGGGGGCTCCTACAATGAGCAGTTCTTC
CASTDRGGSYNEQFF
>TRBV5-1|few|15|TRBJ2-1|TRBD2
TGCGCCAGCAGCTTGGGGGCTAGCGGGAAATTGCGACAGTTCTTC
CASSLGASGKLRQFF
>TRBV7-6|NA|17|TRBJ2-2|TRBD2
TGTGCCAGCAGCCCTCCCTTAAGGCGGGAGTCTTCCGGGGAGCTGTTTTTT
CASSPPLRRESSGELFF
>TRBV19|NA|14|TRBJ2-2|NA
TGTGCCAGTAGTATCTTAGTATTTGCCGGGGAGCTGTTTTTT
CASSILVFAGELFF
>TRBV21-1|few|12|TRBJ2-7|NA
TGTGCCAGCAGCAAAGGATACTACGAGCAGTACTTC
CASSKGYYEQYF
>TRBV10-2|NA|16|TRBJ2-6|NA
TGCGCCAGCAGTGACGGCAGGGCCTCCGGGGCCAACGTCCTGACTTTC
CASSDGRASGANVLTF
>TRBV7-6|NA|14|TRBJ2-7|NA
TGTGCCAGCAGCTCGGGACTGCCCTCCTACGAGCAGTACTTC
CASSSGLPSYEQYF
>TRBV7-9|NA|13|TRBJ2-3|NA
TGTGCCAGCAGCCCAACCGGTCTAGATGAGCAGTATTTT
CASSPTGLDEQYF
>TRBV15|few|14|TRBJ2-1|NA
TGTGCCACCAGCAGAGATAATGAGGGGTTGGAGCAGTTCTTC
CATSRDNEGLEQFF
>TRBV6-5|many|14|TRBJ1-2|NA
TGTGCCAGCAGCCGGGACTTCTCATCGGATGGCTACACCTTC
CASSRDFSSDGYTF
>TRBV27|once|19|TRBJ2-2|TRBD2
TGTGCCAGCAGCCGCCCCGGACTAGCGGGAGGGCCTCACACCGGGGAGCTGTTTTTT
CASSRPGLAGGPHTGELFF
>TRBV20-1|few|17|TRBJ2-1|TRBD2
TGCAGTGCCTTACTAGCGGGAGGACCGAGCTCCTACAATGAGCAGTTCTTC
CSALLAGGPSSYNEQFF
>TRBV12-3/TRBV12-4|NA|11|TRBJ2-7|TRBD2
TGTGCCAGCAGCACGGGACTAGAGTTGTACTTC
CASSTGLELYF
>TRBV14|NA|16|TRBJ2-4|NA
TGTGCCAGCAGCCAAGAAAAGGGGGTGAAGTCAAACATTCAGTACTTC
CASSQEKGVKSNIQYF
>TRBV24-1|NA|13|TRBJ2-7|NA
TGTGCCACCTCGGGTCACGACCCCTACGAGCAGTACTTC
CATSGHDPYEQYF
>TRBV20-1|NA|13|TRBJ2-5|NA
TGCAGTGCTCTCGGACGCGACGGGGAGACCCAGTACTTC
CSALGRDGETQYF
>TRBV5-1|NA|14|TRBJ1-1|NA
TGCGCCAGCAGCTTGCAGCCCATGAACACTGAAGCTTTCTTT
CASSLQPMNTEAFF
>TRBV7-2|few|20|TRBJ2-1|TRBD2
TGTGCCAGCAGCTTAGCCCGACTAGCGGGAGACTCAACCCACACCAATGAGCAGTTCTTC
CASSLARLAGDSTHTNEQFF
>TRBV20-1|NA|13|TRBJ2-5|TRBD2
TGCAGTGCTGGGACTAGCGGGAAAGAGACCCAGTCCTTC
CSAGTSGKETQSF
>TRBV10-3|once|16|TRBJ1-5|NA
TGTGCCATCAGTGAGTCGGCACAGATTAGCAATCAGCCCCAGCATTTT
CAISESAQISNQPQHF
>TRBV7-9|few|14|TRBJ2-7|NA
TGTGCCAGCAGTTACATCGGGGACTCCTACGAGCAGTACTTC
CASSYIGDSYEQYF
>TRBV11-1|NA|17|TRBJ2-5|NA
TGTGCCAGCAGTAATAGCTGGGGGACACCGTACCAAGAGACCCAGTACTTC
CASSNSWGTPYQETQYF
>TRBV29-1|NA|12|TRBJ1-2|TRBD1
TGCAGCGTTCCCTTACAGGGGCCTGGCTACACCTTC
CSVPLQGPGYTF
>TRBV14|many|10|TRBJ2-7|NA
TGTGCCAGCAGCCCCTACGAGCAGTACTTC
CASSPYEQYF
>TRBV12-3/TRBV12-4|few|16|TRBJ2-3|TRBD1
TGTGCCAGCAGTAGCCGGACAGGGGTCAGCGGAGATACGCAGTATTTT
CASSSRTGVSGDTQYF
>TRBV5-1|NA|15|TRBJ2-1|NA
TGCGCCAGCAGCTTGTTACTAGGACAACCCAATGAGCAGTTCTTC
CASSLLLGQPNEQFF
>TRBV5-5|NA|18|TRBJ2-1|NA
TGTGCCAGCAGCTTGCTGGCGAACAGGGTAAATTCCTACAATGAGCAGTTCTTC
CASSLLANRVNSYNEQFF
>TRBV12-3/TRBV12-4|NA|14|TRBJ2-7|NA
TGTGCCAGCAGTTTATCTCGGTACGTCTACGAGCAGTACTTC
CASSLSRYVYEQYF
>TRBV7-6|NA|17|TRBJ2-2|NA
TGTGCCAGCAGCTTAGCACAGCCCGGAAAGAACACCGGGGAGCTGTTTTTT
CASSLAQPGKNTGELFF
>TRBV13|many|16|TRBJ2-5|TRBD2
TGTGCCAGCAGACCATTGACCGGGACTAGGCAGGAGACCCAGTACTTC
CASRPLTGTRQETQYF
>TRBV7-9|few|12|TRBJ2-7|NA
TGTGCCACCAGCTTAACAGGGTACGAGCAGTACTTC
CATSLTGYEQYF
>TRBV5-5|few|14|TRBJ2-7|NA
TGTGCCAGCAGACAGACAGGTAACCCCTACGAGCAGTACTTC
CASRQTGNPYEQYF
>TRBV12-3/TRBV12-4|NA|18|TRBJ2-1|TRBD2
TGTGCCAGCAGTTTGGCTAGCGGGAGATACCTGGGATTTTATGAGCAGTTCTTC
CASSLASGRYLGFYEQFF
>TRBV29-1|NA|15|TRBJ1-2|NA
TGCAGCGTTGAAGATCAGCGACAGTCTAACTATGGCTACACCTTC
CSVEDQRQSNYGYTF
>TRBV7-9|NA|17|TRBJ2-5|TRBD2
TGTGCCAGCAGTCCCCCTTGGGGGACTAGCGTCCAAGAGACCCAGTACTTC
CASSPPWGTSVQETQYF
>TRBV28|many|13|TRBJ2-7|NA
TGTGCCAGCAGTTTACACAGGGTGGGCGAGCAGTACTTC
CASSLHRVGEQYF
>TRBV6-1|NA|15|TRBJ1-1|TRBD1
TGTGCCAGCAGTGAACACTGGACAGGGGAGTCTGAAGCTTTCTTT
CASSEHWTGESEAFF
>TRBV9|NA|15|TRBJ1-5|NA
TGTGCCAGCAGCGTACAGGGGTGGCCCAATCAGCCCCAGCATTTT
CASSVQGWPNQPQHF
>TRBV5-1|few|14|TRBJ1-3|TRBD1
TGCGCCAGCAGCCCGGGACAGGACTTCGACACCATATATTTT
CASSPGQDFDTIYF
>TRBV3-1|NA|13|TRBJ2-3|NA
TGTGCCAGCAGCCACACGAGGAGAGATACGCAGTATTTT
CASSHTRRDTQYF
>TRBV9|few|18|TRBJ2-3|TRBD1
TGTGCCAGCAGCGTAGGGGACAGGGGAACCATTAGAGGAGATACGCAGTATTTT
CASSVGDRGTIRGDTQYF
>TRBV20-1|NA|13|TRBJ2-5|NA
TGCAGCCTCCAAGGACAGCCGCGGGAGACCCAGTACTTC
CSLQGQPRETQYF
>TRBV5-4|many|12|TRBJ2-7|NA
TGTGCCAGCAGCTTGGACGAGTACGAGCAGTACTTC
CASSLDEYEQYF
>TRBV7-8|NA|14|TRBJ2-7|NA
TGTGCCAGCAGCCCCTTAACTATAGCCTACGAGCAGTACTTC
CASSPLTIAYEQYF
>TRBV7-9|NA|15|TRBJ2-3|TRBD2
TGTGCCAGCAGCCCAGATGGGACTAGCGTAGATACGCAGTATTTT
CASSPDGTSVDTQYF
>TRBV2|few|10|TRBJ2-7|NA
TGTGCCTCTCGCGGTACCGAGCAGTACTTC
CASRGTEQYF
>TRBV27|NA|16|TRBJ2-5|TRBD1
TGTGCCAGCAGTTCCACCCCCCAGGGGGCGCTTGAGACCCAGTACTTC
CASSSTPQGALETQYF
>TRBV5-1|NA|17|TRBJ2-7|TRBD2
TGCGCCAGCAGCTTGGGGATCCGCGGGAGTAGGGGCTACGAGCAGTACTTC
CASSLGIRGSRGYEQYF
>TRBV5-6|few|15|TRBJ1-1|NA
TGTGCCAGCAGCTTGGGGCTGGTGAGGAACACTGAAGCTTTCTTT
CASSLGLVRNTEAFF
>TRBV5-1|NA|12|TRBJ1-4|TRBD1
TGCGCCAGCAGAGGACAGGATGAAAAACTGTTTTTT
CASRGQDEKLFF
>TRBV19|few|17|TRBJ2-2|NA
TGTGCCAGTAGTGGGGGAGGACAGCCCCGAAGGGCCGGGGAGCTGTTTTTT
CASSGGGQPRRAGELFF
>TRBV5-1|NA|12|TRBJ1-6|NA
TGCGCCAGCAGCTTGGAGGGAGTGCGGGCCACCTTT
CASSLEGVRATF